This T cell receptor (beta chain) was documented in a study of shared clonotypes between healthy human individuals (dated by TCRdb to between 2020 and 2021). In the study overall: A few men and a couple of women, aged 18 to 49 years, made up the cohort. Between about 0.94 and 8.9 billion PBMCs per donor were obtained by leukapheresis. For each donor, CD4 naive and CD4 memory were each run on three plates, CD8 naive on two plates, and CD8 memory on one plate. The study deeply sequenced blood TCR repertoires of five healthy adults to estimate repertoire size and the extent of clonotype sharing between individuals. Libraries were prepared and TCR repertoires were sequenced by different laboratories using diverse techniques, in order to increase sequencing depth and limit assay-specific biases.

This clone was observed a single time. The antigen it binds to is not known. There are no base qualities to consult, and no much larger clone falls within one base. Using the deep immunoSEQ assay, TCR CDR3 regions were amplified from genomic DNA by multiplex PCR. For each cell subset, the extracted genomic DNA was distributed evenly across all wells of several immunoSEQ 96-well plates, and each plate served as one replicate. For sorted subsets, each replicate PCR was loaded with 200 ng genomic DNA, equivalent to approximately 33,000 T cell genomes. Purified libraries were measured with a Qubit 3.0 fluorometer, size-checked on a Bioanalyzer 2100, and measured again with the KAPA Library Quantification kit. A separate single-read 150-cycle Illumina NextSeq 550 flow cell was used to sequence each immunoSEQ 96-well plate. As for the original processing: The immunoSEQ output contained only junctional sequences without quality scores, so filtering could not match that applied to full-length reads. To assign V/J genes and CDR3, sequences were annotated against IMGT germline references using PyIR, a Python wrapper for IgBLAST v1.9. Reads with weak V/J assignments (E-value above 1e-6), missing CDR3, stop codons, out-of-frame junctions, or ambiguous translated residues were removed. V3J clonotypes were defined as sequences sharing the same inferred V gene, J gene, and CDR3 amino acid sequence. The percentage overlap between two repertoires was calculated by dividing the number of shared unique clonotypes by the size of the smaller repertoire. Three approaches were used to assess repertoire richness: RTK rarefaction, the Chao1 estimator, and Recon v2.1 estimates of unobserved clonotypes. Generation probabilities for all TCRbeta clonotypes obtained by the gDNA method from several donors were computed using OLGA. TCRdb took over this immuneACCESS table, retaining in-frame rearrangements with V and J assigned. Such tables are incomplete; in checked studies, under half of the missing clones stem from an unresolved V gene, and the remainder is unexplained. The DNA gave D and trimming, while V, J and clone size come from that table. Present in this sample are about 590,000 clones, 95% of which were seen just once. Of the sample, over 0.09% falls within the top ten clones.

What the authors observed across the whole study: Naive subsets generally had larger estimated clonotype richness than memory subsets. Across four donors, approximately 4.9% of naive CD4, around 3.3% of naive CD8, around 2.1% of memory CD4, and about 0.4% of memory CD8 clonotypes were shared. Pairwise subsampling led to the expectation that sequencing depth would affect the degree of clonotype sharing among donors. Sampling was restricted to blood, and TCR repertoires in tissues likely differ from the TCR repertoires found in blood. Higher generation probabilities were observed for clonotypes shared by all four sorted-subset donors than for non-shared clonotypes. Even with the large sequencing depth, rarefaction of the sorted-subset datasets indicated that sequencing was incomplete. The small number of donors limited the genetic and exposure-history diversity represented.

The CDR3 has 14 amino acids, counting the end cysteine and phenylalanine. Only the CDR3 portion is preserved as DNA: 42 bases, with reading frame beginning at the first base. The germline V gene (reference sequence) supplies CDR1 PRHDT and CDR2 FYEKMQ. V is shortened by 6 bases, J by 8 bases, and the region joining them spans 17 bases. CD8 naive samples consisted of CD45RO-negative cells that were positively selected for CCR7, yielding a CD45RA+CCR7+ population without TemRA cells. Healthy HIV-negative adults with no recently reported acute infections or vaccinations were included as donors. Every donor was a Caucasian adult residing in Nashville, Tennessee, USA. Blood was obtained by leukapheresis, after which PBMCs were separated by Ficoll-Histopaque density gradient centrifugation and cryopreserved in liquid nitrogen vapor phase. Analytical flow cytometry was used to check the purity and quantity of each magnetically sorted T cell population. Genomic DNA was isolated from each sorted fraction and quantified by UV absorbance on a Nanodrop 2000c.

Here the chain combines TRBV13 and TRBJ1-5; D gene: possibly TRBD1, on 6 matching bases. This receptor was obtained from a woman aged 25 to 39 in good health. The specimen sequenced was naive CD8+ T cells sorted from blood. The sample's cell subset or site label is to be understood as: CD45RA+CCR7+. This receptor has the CDR3 CASSSWGAGKPQHF. The DNA is TGTGCCAGCAGTTCTTGGGGGGCGGGTAAGCCCCAGCATTTT.